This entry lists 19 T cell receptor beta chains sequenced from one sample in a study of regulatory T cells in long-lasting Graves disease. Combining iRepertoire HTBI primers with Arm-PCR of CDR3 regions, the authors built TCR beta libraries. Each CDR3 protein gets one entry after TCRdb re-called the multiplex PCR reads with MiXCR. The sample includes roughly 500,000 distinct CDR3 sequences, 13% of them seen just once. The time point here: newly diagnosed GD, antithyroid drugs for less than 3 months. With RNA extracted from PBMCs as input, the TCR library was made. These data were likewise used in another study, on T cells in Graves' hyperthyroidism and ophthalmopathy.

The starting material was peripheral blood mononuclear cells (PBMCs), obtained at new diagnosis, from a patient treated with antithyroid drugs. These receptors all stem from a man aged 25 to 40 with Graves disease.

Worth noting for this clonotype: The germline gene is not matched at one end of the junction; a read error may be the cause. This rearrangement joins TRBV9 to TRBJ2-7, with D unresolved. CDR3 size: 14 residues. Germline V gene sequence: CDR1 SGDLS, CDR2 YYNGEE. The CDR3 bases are TGTGCCAGCAGCGTAGGGGTAGGGCCCTACGGGCAGTACTTC. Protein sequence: CASSVGVGPYGQYF.

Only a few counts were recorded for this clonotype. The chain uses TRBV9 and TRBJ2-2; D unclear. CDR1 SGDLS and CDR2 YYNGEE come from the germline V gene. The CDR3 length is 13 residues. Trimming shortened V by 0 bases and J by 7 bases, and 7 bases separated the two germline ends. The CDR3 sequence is CASSVDLDGELFF. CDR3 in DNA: TGTGCCAGCAGCGTAGATCTCGACGGGGAGCTGTTTTTT.

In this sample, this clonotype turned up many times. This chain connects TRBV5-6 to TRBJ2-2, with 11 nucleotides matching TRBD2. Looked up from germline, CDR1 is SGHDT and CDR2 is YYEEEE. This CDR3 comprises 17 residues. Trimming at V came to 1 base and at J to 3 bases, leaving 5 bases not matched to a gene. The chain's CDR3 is CASSLSLLAGDTGELFF. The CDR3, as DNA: TGTGCCAGCAGCTTGTCCCTACTAGCGGGAGACACCGGGGAGCTGTTTTTT.

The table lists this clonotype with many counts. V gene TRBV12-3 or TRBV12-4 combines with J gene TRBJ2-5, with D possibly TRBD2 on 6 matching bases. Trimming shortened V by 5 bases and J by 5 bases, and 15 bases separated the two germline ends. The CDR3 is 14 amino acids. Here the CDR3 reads CASSPPGEGETQYF. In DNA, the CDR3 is TGTGCCAGCAGTCCCCCGGGAGAGGGGGAGACCCAGTACTTC.

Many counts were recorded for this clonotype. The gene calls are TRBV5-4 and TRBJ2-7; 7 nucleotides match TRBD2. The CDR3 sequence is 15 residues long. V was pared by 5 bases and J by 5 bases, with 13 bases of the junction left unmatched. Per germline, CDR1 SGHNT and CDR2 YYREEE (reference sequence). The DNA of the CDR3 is TGTGCCAGCAGTTTCCCAAGCGGGATGGGTAACGAGCAGTACTTC. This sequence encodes CASSFPSGMGNEQYF.

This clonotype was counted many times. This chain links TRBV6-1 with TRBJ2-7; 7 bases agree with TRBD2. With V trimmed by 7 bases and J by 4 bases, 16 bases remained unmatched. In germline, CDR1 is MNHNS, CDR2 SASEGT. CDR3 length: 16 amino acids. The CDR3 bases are TGTGCCAGCATCCCCCCGGGACTACGCCGCCGTTACGAGCAGTACTTC. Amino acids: CASIPPGLRRRYEQYF.

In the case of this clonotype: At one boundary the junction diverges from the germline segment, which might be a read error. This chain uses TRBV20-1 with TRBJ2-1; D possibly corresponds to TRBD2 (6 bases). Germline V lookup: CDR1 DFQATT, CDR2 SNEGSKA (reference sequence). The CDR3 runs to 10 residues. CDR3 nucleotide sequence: TGCAGTGCTAGAGAGGGGGGTAGCGTATTC. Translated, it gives CSAREGGSVF.

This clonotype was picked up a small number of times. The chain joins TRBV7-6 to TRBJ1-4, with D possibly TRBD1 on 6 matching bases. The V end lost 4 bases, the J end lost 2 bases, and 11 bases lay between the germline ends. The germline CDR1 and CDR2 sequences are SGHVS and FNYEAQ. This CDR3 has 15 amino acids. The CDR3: CASSSLQGTNEKLFF. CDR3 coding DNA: TGTGCCAGCAGCTCTCTCCAGGGGACTAATGAAAAACTGTTTTTT.

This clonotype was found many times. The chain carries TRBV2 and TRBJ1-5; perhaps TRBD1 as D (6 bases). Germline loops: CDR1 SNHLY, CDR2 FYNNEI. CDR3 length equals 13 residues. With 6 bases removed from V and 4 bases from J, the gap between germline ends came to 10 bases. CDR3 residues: CASRGTGNQPQHF. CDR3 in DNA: TGTGCCAGCAGGGGTACAGGGAATCAGCCCCAGCATTTT.

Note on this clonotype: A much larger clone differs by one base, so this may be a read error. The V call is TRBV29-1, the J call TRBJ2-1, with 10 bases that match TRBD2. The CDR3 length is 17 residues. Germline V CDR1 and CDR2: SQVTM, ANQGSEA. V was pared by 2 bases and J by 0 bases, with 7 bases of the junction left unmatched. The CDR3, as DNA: TGCAGCGTTGAACGGCTAGCGGGAGTGGGCTCCTACAATGAGCAGTTCTTC. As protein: CSVERLAGVGSYNEQFF.

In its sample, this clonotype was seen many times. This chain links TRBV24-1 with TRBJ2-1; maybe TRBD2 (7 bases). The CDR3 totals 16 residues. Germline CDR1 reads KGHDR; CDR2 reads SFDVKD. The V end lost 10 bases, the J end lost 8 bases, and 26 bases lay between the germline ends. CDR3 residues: CATVPFLAPGGDEQFF. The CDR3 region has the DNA TGTGCCACTGTCCCTTTTTTAGCGCCGGGGGGCGATGAGCAGTTCTTC.

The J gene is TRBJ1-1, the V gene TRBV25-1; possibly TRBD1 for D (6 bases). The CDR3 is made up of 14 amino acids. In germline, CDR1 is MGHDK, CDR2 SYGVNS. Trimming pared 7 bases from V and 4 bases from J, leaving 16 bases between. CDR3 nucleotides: TGTGCCAGCATTAGAAAGGGGGTTAGCACTGAAGCTTTCTTT. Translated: CASIRKGVSTEAFF. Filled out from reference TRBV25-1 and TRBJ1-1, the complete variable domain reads EADIYQTPRYLVIGTGKKITLECSQTMGHDKMYWYQQDPGMELHLIHYSYGVNSTEKGDLSSESTVSRIRTEHFPLTLESARPSHTSQYLCASIRKGVSTEAFFGQGTRLTVV.

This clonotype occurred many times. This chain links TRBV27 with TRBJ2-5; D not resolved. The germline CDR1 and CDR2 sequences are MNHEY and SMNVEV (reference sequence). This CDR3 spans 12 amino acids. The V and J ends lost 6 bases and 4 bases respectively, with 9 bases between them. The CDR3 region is CASRGMAETQYF. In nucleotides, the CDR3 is TGTGCCAGCAGGGGAATGGCAGAGACCCAGTACTTC.

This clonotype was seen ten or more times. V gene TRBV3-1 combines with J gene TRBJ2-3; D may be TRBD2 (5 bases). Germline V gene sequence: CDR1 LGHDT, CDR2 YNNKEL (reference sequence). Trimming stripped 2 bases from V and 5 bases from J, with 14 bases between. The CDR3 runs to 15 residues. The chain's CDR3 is CASSQSAVRIDTQYF. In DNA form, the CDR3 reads TGTGCCAGCAGCCAATCAGCGGTGCGCATAGATACGCAGTATTTT.

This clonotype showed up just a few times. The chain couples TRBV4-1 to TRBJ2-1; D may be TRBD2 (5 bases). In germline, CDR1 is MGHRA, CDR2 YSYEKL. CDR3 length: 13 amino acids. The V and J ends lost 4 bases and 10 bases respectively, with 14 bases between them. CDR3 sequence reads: CASSRTPLGEQFF. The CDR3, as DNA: TGCGCCAGCAGCCGGACTCCATTGGGCGAGCAGTTCTTC.

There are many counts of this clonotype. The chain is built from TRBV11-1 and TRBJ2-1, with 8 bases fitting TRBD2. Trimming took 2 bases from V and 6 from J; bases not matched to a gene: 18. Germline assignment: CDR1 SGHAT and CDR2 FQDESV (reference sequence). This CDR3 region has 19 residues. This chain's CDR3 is CASSLSWRSSTSGGNEQFF. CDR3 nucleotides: TGTGCCAGCAGCTTAAGCTGGCGGAGTAGTACTAGCGGCGGCAATGAGCAGTTCTTC.

This CDR3 reads CSARNRAKVNYGYTF. The DNA for the CDR3 is TGCAGTGCCCGAAACAGGGCGAAAGTTAACTATGGCTACACCTTC. V usage is TRBV20-1 and J usage is TRBJ1-2, with TRBD1 as a possible D gene (6 bases). With 6 bases removed from V and 1 base from J, the gap between germline ends came to 18 bases. CDR1 and CDR2 (germline): DFQATT, SNEGSKA (reference sequence). The CDR3 consists of 15 residues.

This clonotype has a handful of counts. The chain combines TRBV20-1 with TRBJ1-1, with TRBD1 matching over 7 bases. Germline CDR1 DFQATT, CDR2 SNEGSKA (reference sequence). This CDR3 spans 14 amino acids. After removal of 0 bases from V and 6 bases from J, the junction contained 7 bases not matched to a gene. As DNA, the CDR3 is TGCAGTGCTAGAGAAACAGGGGAGGGGGCTGAAGCTTTCTTT. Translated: CSARETGEGAEAFF.

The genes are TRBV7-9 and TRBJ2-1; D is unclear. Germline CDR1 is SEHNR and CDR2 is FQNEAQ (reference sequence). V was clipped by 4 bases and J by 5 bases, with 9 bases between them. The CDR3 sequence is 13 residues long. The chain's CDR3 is CASSSPPHNEQFF. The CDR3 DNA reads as TGTGCCAGCAGCTCACCCCCACACAATGAGCAGTTCTTC.